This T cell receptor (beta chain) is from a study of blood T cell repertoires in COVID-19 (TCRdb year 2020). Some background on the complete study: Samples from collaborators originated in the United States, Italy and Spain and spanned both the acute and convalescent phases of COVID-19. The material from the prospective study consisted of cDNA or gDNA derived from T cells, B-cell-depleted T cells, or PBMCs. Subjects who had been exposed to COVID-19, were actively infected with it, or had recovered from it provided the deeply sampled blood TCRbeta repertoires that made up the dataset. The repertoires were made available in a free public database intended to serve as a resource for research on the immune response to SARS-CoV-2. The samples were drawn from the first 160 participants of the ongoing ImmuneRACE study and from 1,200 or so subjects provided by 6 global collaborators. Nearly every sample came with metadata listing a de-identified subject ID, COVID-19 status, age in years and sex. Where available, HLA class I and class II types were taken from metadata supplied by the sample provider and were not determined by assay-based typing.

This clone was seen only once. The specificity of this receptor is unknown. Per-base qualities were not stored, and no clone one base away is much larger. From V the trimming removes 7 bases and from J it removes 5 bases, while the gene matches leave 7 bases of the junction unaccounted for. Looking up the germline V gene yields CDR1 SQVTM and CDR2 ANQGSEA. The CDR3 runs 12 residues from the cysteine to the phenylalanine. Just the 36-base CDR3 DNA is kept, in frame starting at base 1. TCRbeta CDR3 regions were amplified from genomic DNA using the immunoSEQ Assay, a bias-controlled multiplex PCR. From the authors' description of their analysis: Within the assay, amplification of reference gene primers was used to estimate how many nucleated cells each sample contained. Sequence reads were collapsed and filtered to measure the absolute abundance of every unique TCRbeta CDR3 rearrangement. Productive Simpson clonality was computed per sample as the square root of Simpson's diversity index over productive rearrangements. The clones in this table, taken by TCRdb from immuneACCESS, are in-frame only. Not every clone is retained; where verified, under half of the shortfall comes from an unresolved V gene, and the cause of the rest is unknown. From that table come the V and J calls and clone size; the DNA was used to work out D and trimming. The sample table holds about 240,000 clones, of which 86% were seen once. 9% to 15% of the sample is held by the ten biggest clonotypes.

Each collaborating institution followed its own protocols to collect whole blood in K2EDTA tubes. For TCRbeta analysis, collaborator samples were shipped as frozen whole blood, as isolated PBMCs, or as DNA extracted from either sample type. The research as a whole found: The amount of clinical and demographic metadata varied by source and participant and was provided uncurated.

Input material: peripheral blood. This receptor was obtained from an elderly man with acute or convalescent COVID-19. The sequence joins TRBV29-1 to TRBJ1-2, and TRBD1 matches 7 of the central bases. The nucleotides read TGCAGCGGGTATGGGACAGTTTATGGCTACACCTTC. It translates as CSGYGTVYGYTF.